This T cell receptor (beta chain) came from a study of cytomegalovirus exposure and HLA in healthy donors. Whole-study findings and limits: In a later analysis, at a false discovery rate of 0.05, about 17,000 TCR beta sequences matched HLA alleles. Solely CMV serostatus was available to characterize immune exposure.

The table lists this clone with a few counts. Its antigen is as yet unknown. Healthy bone marrow donors supplied every sample. With V trimmed by 4 bases and J by 1 base, 4 bases remained unmatched. The germline V gene encodes CDR1 SGHRS and CDR2 YFSETQ. There are 16 residues in the CDR3. Primers for the PCR totalled 60 Vbeta and 13 Jbeta. Clones were sequenced by immunoSEQ multiplex PCR, and TCRdb holds only the in-frame ones, with some missing. The sample lists 110,000 to 150,000 clones, roughly three quarters occurring once. The chain joins TRBV5-1 to TRBJ1-4, with TRBD1 identical over 10 bases. Specimen: PBMCs. This clonotype was sampled from a woman aged 40 to 55 in good health and CMV-seronegative. CDR3 amino acids: CASSLGQGVTNEKLFF. The CDR3 coding sequence is TGCGCCAGCAGCCTTGGACAGGGGGTAACTAATGAAAAACTGTTTTTT.